This T cell receptor (beta chain) was sequenced for a study of blood T cell repertoires in COVID-19. In the study overall: T cells, B-cell-depleted T cells, or PBMCs provided the cDNA or gDNA that served as material.

Sequenced by immunoSEQ multiplex PCR; TCRdb stores in-frame clones only, minus some. This sample carries about 62,000 clones, approximately 90% of them seen once, and the ten largest clones take under 20%. Germline CDR1 reads SGHKS; CDR2 reads YYEKEE (reference sequence). The V and J ends lost 0 bases and 0 bases respectively, with 6 bases between them. This CDR3 contains 15 residues. Seattle enrolled patients during active infection and tracked them longitudinally. The rearrangement links TRBV5-5 to TRBJ2-2; D ambiguous. The sequenced sample was peripheral blood. The sequence was obtained from a woman between 55 and 75 years old with COVID-19, enrolled during active disease. The CDR3 DNA reads TGTGCCAGCAGCTTGGACAGCTCGAACACCGGGGAGCTGTTTTTT. It encodes CASSLDSSNTGELFF.